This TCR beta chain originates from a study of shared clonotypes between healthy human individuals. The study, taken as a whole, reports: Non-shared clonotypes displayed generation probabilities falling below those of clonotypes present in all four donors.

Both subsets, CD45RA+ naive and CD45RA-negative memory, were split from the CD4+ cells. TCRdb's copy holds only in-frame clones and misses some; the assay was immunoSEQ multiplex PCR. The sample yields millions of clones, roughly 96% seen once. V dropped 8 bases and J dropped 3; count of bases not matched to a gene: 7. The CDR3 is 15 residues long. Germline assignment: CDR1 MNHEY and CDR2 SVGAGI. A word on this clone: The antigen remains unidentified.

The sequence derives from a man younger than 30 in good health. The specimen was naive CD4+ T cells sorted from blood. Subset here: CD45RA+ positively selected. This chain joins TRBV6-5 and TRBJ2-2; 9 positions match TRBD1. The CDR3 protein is CASPHRGRYTGELFF. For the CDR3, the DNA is TGTGCCAGCCCCCACAGGGGGCGGTACACCGGGGAGCTGTTTTTT.